The next 14 T cell receptor beta chains were all read from a single sample in a study of blood T cell repertoires in COVID-19. Repertoires were generated with immunoSEQ multiplex PCR, while TCRdb's copy carries only in-frame clones and drops some. Of approximately 670,000 clones listed, 85% to 90% were seen once; the top ten hold under 0.3%. Sequenced input: peripheral blood. All receptors derive from a woman under 30 with acute or convalescent COVID-19.

The chain links TRBV7-9 to TRBJ2-4; 9 positions agree with TRBD1. Germline lookup yields CDR1 SEHNR and CDR2 FQNEAQ (reference sequence). The ends lost 5 bases at V and 5 bases at J; junction bases unmatched: 1. The CDR3 covers 13 residues. The CDR3 sequence is CASSRTGENIQYF. CDR3 nucleotide sequence: TGTGCCAGCAGCCGGACAGGGGAAAACATTCAGTACTTC.

V gene TRBV4-3 combines with J gene TRBJ2-7; D perhaps matches TRBD2 (6 bases). Looked up from germline, CDR1 is LGHNA and CDR2 is YSLEER. The CDR3 has 16 residues. Trimming removed 0 bases at V and 2 bases at J, with 14 bases between. In DNA, the CDR3 is TGCGCCAGCAGCCAAGATGGGGGGATGGCGACCTACGAGCAGTACTTC. Translating gives CASSQDGGMATYEQYF.

The chain links TRBV7-3 to TRBJ2-3; D is possibly TRBD2 (7 bases). Germline loops: CDR1 SGHTA, CDR2 FQGTGA. Trimming removed 2 bases from V and 3 bases from J, with 15 bases in between. The CDR3 is 16 residues long. The CDR3 DNA is TGTGCCAGCAGCTTAGCTGGGGGGGCCGGAACAGATACGCAGTATTTT. This sequence encodes CASSLAGGAGTDTQYF.

V is TRBV2 and J is TRBJ1-2, with 8 bases identical to TRBD1. CDR3 length: 15 residues. Unmatched junction bases numbered 13, after V lost 6 bases and J lost 7 bases. Per germline, CDR1 SNHLY and CDR2 FYNNEI. CDR3 in amino acids: CASRERQGPEGGYTF. CDR3 nucleotide sequence: TGTGCCAGCAGGGAAAGACAGGGGCCAGAGGGTGGCTACACCTTC.

This chain uses TRBV5-5 with TRBJ1-1; D is uncertain. Trimming stripped 0 bases from V and 7 bases from J, with 4 bases between. Per germline, CDR1 SGHKS and CDR2 YYEKEE (reference sequence). CDR3 length: 11 residues. For the CDR3, the DNA is TGTGCCAGCAGCTTGGCCCTTGAAGCTTTCTTT. This encodes CASSLALEAFF.

The chain combines TRBV4-1 with TRBJ1-2; maybe TRBD1 (6 bases). Trimming removed 0 bases at V and 8 bases at J, with 10 bases between. Germline CDR1 is MGHRA and CDR2 is YSYEKL. This CDR3 is 13 amino acids long. The DNA of the CDR3 is TGCGCCAGCAGCCAAGAATGGGGGCGGGGCTACACCTTC. Its translation is CASSQEWGRGYTF.

The V and J genes are TRBV5-1 and TRBJ2-5, with 10 bases fitting TRBD1. The CDR3 spans 15 residues. Germline CDR1 is SGHRS and CDR2 is YFSETQ. The ends lost 3 bases at V and 5 bases at J; junction bases unmatched: 7. As DNA, the CDR3 is TGCGCCAGCAGCTGGCAGACAGGGGGCGGGGAGACCCAGTACTTC. Amino acids: CASSWQTGGGETQYF.

The chain recombines TRBV6-2 or TRBV6-3 with TRBJ1-2; the D gene is possibly TRBD1 (6 bases). Trimming took 5 bases from V and 6 from J, leaving 13 bases between them. The CDR3 consists of 13 residues. Per germline, CDR1 MNHEY and CDR2 SVGEGT. CDR3: CASSPRGADGYTF. As DNA, the CDR3 is TGTGCCAGCAGTCCGCGGGGGGCAGATGGCTACACCTTC.

The rearrangement joins TRBV6-5 to TRBJ1-2, with D perhaps TRBD1 (6 bases). Trimming left V 6 bases short and J 6 bases short, with 14 bases between. Germline CDR1 reads MNHEY; CDR2 reads SVGAGI. The CDR3 runs to 13 residues. CDR3 nucleotides: TGTGCCAGCAGCCTCCTGGGGGCGGATGGCTACACCTTC. Translated: CASSLLGADGYTF.

This clone was observed once. This rearrangement joins TRBV7-9 to TRBJ1-2; TRBD1 matches 7 bases. Germline trimming cut 6 bases from V and 2 bases from J; bases unmatched to any gene: 6. The CDR3 totals 14 residues. The germline V gene has CDR1 SEHNR and CDR2 FQNEAQ (reference sequence). CDR3 DNA sequence: TGTGCCAGCAGAAACCCGGGACAGAACTATGGCTACACCTTC. Residues: CASRNPGQNYGYTF.

The CDR3 nucleotides are TGCGCCAGCAGCTCGGGGTGGGGACAGGGGGATGAAAAACTGTTTTTT. This encodes CASSSGWGQGDEKLFF. This chain joins TRBV5-1 and TRBJ1-4; 11 bases map to TRBD1. This CDR3 is 16 amino acids long. Germline V lookup: CDR1 SGHRS, CDR2 YFSETQ. After removal of 3 bases from V and 6 bases from J, the junction contained 7 bases not matched to a gene. The whole variable domain, filled in from reference TRBV5-1 and TRBJ1-4, reads KAGVTQTPRYLIKTRGQQVTLSCSPISGHRSVSWYQQTPGQGLQFLFEYFSETQRNKGNFPGRFSGRQFSNSRSEMNVSTLELGDSALYLCASSSGWGQGDEKLFFGSGTQLSVL.

V gene TRBV29-1 combines with J gene TRBJ2-7, with D possibly matching TRBD2 (6 bases). This CDR3 comprises 12 residues. CDR1 is SQVTM and CDR2 is ANQGSEA in the germline V gene. Deletions cut 4 bases from V and 6 bases from J, with 13 bases between. The CDR3 reads CSVGRGTVEQYF. The CDR3 nucleotides are TGCAGCGTTGGGCGGGGAACGGTCGAGCAGTACTTC.

The chain combines TRBV5-4 with TRBJ2-6; TRBD1 might be the D (6 bases). Trimming removed 4 bases from V and 10 bases from J, with 12 bases in between. CDR1 and CDR2 from the germline V gene are SGHNT and YYREEE (reference sequence). This CDR3 has 13 amino acids. The CDR3 sequence is CASSLYTGNVLTF. The CDR3 nucleotides are TGTGCCAGCAGCCTATACACAGGGAACGTCCTGACTTTC.

This clone was picked up one time. The J gene is TRBJ1-2, the V gene TRBV6-1; D remains ambiguous. V lost 2 bases and J lost 3, with 7 bases in between. The CDR3 totals 13 residues. Germline V gene lookup returns CDR1 MNHNS and CDR2 SASEGT. For the CDR3, the DNA is TGTGCCAGCAGTGAATGGGCACACTATGGCTACACCTTC. Translation: CASSEWAHYGYTF.